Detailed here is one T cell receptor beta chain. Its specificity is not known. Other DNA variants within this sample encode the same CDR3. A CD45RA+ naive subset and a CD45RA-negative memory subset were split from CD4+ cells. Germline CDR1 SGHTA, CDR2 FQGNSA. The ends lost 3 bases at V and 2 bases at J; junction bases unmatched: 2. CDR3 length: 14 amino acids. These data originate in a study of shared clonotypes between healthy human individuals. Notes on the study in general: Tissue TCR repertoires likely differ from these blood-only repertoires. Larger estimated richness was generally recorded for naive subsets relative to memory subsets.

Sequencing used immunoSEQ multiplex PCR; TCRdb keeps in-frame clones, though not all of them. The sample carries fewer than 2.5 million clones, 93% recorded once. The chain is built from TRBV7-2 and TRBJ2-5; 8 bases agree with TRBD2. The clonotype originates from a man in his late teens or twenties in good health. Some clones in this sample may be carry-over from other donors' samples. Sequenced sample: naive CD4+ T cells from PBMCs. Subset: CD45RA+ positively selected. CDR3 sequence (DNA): TGTGCCAGCAGCTTGGGCGGGGGGCAAGAGACCCAGTACTTC. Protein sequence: CASSLGGGQETQYF.